This record concerns one TCR beta chain sequence. Sequencing was performed with immunoSEQ multiplex PCR; in TCRdb, only in-frame clones are kept and a portion is missing. The repertoire holds 120,000 or so clones, with 80% to 95% as singletons. This record comes from a study of T cell responses to AZD1222 COVID-19 vaccine. Germline CDR1 and CDR2: LGHNA and YNFKEQ. Trimming at V came to 2 bases and at J to 0 bases, leaving 10 bases not matched to a gene. The CDR3 runs to 20 residues. The V gene is TRBV4-2, the J gene TRBJ2-3, with 14 bases matching TRBD2. The receptor's source is an adult in good health. This specimen consisted of peripheral blood, obtained on day 0 of AZD1222 vaccination. CDR3 nucleotides: TGTGCCAGCAGCCAATCCCCGGGACTAGCGGGAGTGGGGAGCACAGATACGCAGTATTTT. Amino acid sequence: CASSQSPGLAGVGSTDTQYF.